This T cell receptor (beta chain) was recorded in a study of cytomegalovirus exposure and HLA in healthy donors. Study-wide points: It was 160 or so TCR beta chains that were listed as cytomegalovirus-associated. Later on, a genetic analysis was performed. It linked a missense variant in DCLRE1C with V- and J-gene trimming of TCR beta.

In the PCR, 60 Vbeta and 13 Jbeta primers were used. Per the authors' pipeline: Later, some 79 million unique TCR beta chains were counted in an analysis, and 10 million to 12 million of them were shared. Only in-frame clones appear in the TCRdb table, and some are missing; sequencing was by immunoSEQ multiplex PCR. The DNA gave D and trimming, while V, J and clone size come from that table. The sample holds some 94,000 clones, about 78% seen once. This clone appeared a single time. Its antigen remains unidentified. Sequence at one end of the junction differs from germline and may be a read error. CDR1 and CDR2 (germline): SEHNR, FQNEAQ (reference sequence). This CDR3 is 12 amino acids long.

The genes are TRBV7-9 and TRBJ2-5; no clear D gene. The receptor was derived from a man aged 40-49 years in good health and CMV-seronegative. Input material: PBMCs. DNA for the CDR3: TGTTCCAGCAGCCCGCCCGCCGGGACCCAGTACTTC. It translates to CSSSPPAGTQYF.